The 14 T cell receptor beta chains listed next were all sequenced from one sample in a study of beta chain features in type 1 diabetes. The study reverse transcribed the entire isolated RNA, so it sequenced expressed TCRB transcripts. Profiled with immunoSEQ multiplex PCR; TCRdb holds only in-frame clones, not every one. This sample has 400,000 to 450,000 clones, with approximately 15% found just once. The sequenced sample consisted of naive CD4+ T cells from blood. The receptors derive from a man aged 25 to 40 in good health.

Here the CDR3 DNA reads TGTGCCTGGAGTTCGGTCCGAACTTTGGCTAATGAAAAACTGTTTTTT. Translated, it gives CAWSSVRTLANEKLFF. The V call is TRBV30, the J call TRBJ1-4; D unclear. Trimming left V 2 bases short and J 3 bases short, with 16 bases between. Per germline, CDR1 GTSNPN and CDR2 SVGIG (reference sequence). CDR3 length equals 16 residues.

There are a few counts of this clone. This rearrangement joins TRBV19 to TRBJ1-2, with D unclear. The V and J ends lost 3 bases and 6 bases respectively, with 17 bases between them. Looked up from germline, CDR1 is LNHDA and CDR2 is SQIVND (reference sequence). The CDR3 extends over 15 amino acids. This chain's CDR3 is CASSISGRPSDGYTF. CDR3 nucleotide sequence: TGTGCCAGTAGTATCTCGGGCCGTCCCTCCGATGGCTACACCTTC.

This clone occurred a few times. The V gene is TRBV4-3, the J gene TRBJ2-1; a possible D gene is TRBD2 (5 bases). The V and J ends lost 0 bases and 6 bases respectively, with 9 bases between them. The CDR3 length is 14 residues. Per germline, CDR1 LGHNA and CDR2 YSLEER. CDR3 protein: CASSQEERTNEQFF. CDR3 in DNA: TGCGCCAGCAGCCAAGAAGAGCGGACCAATGAGCAGTTCTTC.

This clone was counted between two and nine times. J is TRBJ1-2 and V is TRBV30, with 9 bases fitting TRBD1. V lost 4 bases and J lost 7; bases outside the gene matches: 10. Germline-derived CDR1 and CDR2 are GTSNPN and SVGIG (reference sequence). This CDR3 is 14 amino acids long. CDR3 coding DNA: TGTGCCTGGATAATCGACAGGGGGAGTGGTGGCTACACCTTC. Amino acid sequence: CAWIIDRGSGGYTF.

This clone was observed a few times. The chain employs TRBV18 and TRBJ2-7; D is undetermined. Deletions cut 3 bases from V and 6 bases from J, with 15 bases between. In germline, CDR1 is KGHSH, CDR2 LQKENI. The CDR3 is made up of 14 amino acids. The CDR3 protein is CASSPLQTLREQYF. The CDR3 DNA reads as TGTGCCAGCTCACCGTTACAGACGCTACGCGAGCAGTACTTC.

This clone came up many times. The chain carries TRBV30 and TRBJ1-1, with no clear D. Trimming cost V 1 base and J 11 bases, with 20 bases left between them. Germline V lookup: CDR1 GTSNPN, CDR2 SVGIG (reference sequence). The CDR3 spans 14 residues. Here the CDR3 DNA reads TGTGCCTGGAGTGCCCGACGTTTAGGTGTGGCCGCTTTCTTT. It yields the protein CAWSARRLGVAAFF.

This sequence joins TRBV5-4 and TRBJ1-1; 9 bases align to TRBD1. Unmatched junction bases numbered 7, after V lost 4 bases and J lost 0 bases. Germline V gene sequence: CDR1 SGHNT, CDR2 YYREEE (reference sequence). CDR3 length: 16 residues. This CDR3 is CASSPGTGSMNTEAFF. CDR3 nucleotide sequence: TGTGCCAGCAGCCCCGGGACAGGGTCCATGAACACTGAAGCTTTCTTT.

This clone was observed a few times. The chain is built from TRBV7-3 and TRBJ2-3, with unresolved D. V was cut by 0 bases and J by 2 bases, with 15 bases left in between. The CDR3 length is 17 residues. Germline CDR1 and CDR2: SGHTA and FQGTGA. As DNA, the CDR3 is TGTGCCAGCAGCTTAACGGGAACTTCTACTTACACAGATACGCAGTATTTT. Translation: CASSLTGTSTYTDTQYF.

This clone was recorded a few times. This chain links TRBV7-8 with TRBJ2-7, with 8 bases lining up with TRBD1. The V segment lost 5 bases and the J segment 4 bases; nucleotides outside the gene matches: 10. The length of the CDR3 is 15 residues. CDR1 SGHVS and CDR2 FQNEAQ come from the germline V gene. The CDR3 spells CASSTLPGQDYEQYV. Here the CDR3 DNA reads TGTGCCAGCAGCACACTACCGGGACAGGATTACGAGCAGTACGTC.

The chain couples TRBV7-9 to TRBJ2-7; 9 positions match TRBD1. Looked up from germline, CDR1 is SEHNR and CDR2 is FQNEAQ (reference sequence). The J segment lost 5 bases and the V segment lost 1 base, leaving 6 bases of the junction unmatched. This CDR3 is built from 15 residues. CDR3 region: CASSLGLTGGHEQYF. The CDR3 DNA follows: TGTGCCAGCAGCTTAGGGTTAACAGGGGGCCACGAGCAGTACTTC.

There are a few counts of this clone. The chain combines TRBV5-1 with TRBJ2-4, with D uncertain. V was shortened by 0 bases and J by 0 bases, with 4 bases between the two germline ends. Per germline, CDR1 SGHRS and CDR2 YFSETQ. The CDR3 is made up of 14 amino acids. CDR3 in DNA: TGCGCCAGCAGCTTGGAGGCAGCCAAAAACATTCAGTACTTC. Amino acid sequence: CASSLEAAKNIQYF.

V usage is TRBV7-9 and J usage is TRBJ2-1; a weak D match, TRBD2 (6 bases). This CDR3 region has 15 residues. CDR1 is SEHNR and CDR2 is FQNEAQ in the germline V gene (reference sequence). V dropped 4 bases and J dropped 4 bases, with 14 bases sitting between them. The CDR3 sequence: CASSSGTRDYNEQFF. For the CDR3, the DNA is TGTGCCAGCAGCTCCGGGACTCGAGATTACAATGAGCAGTTCTTC.

The V gene is TRBV7-9, the J gene TRBJ1-1; tentative D call: TRBD1 (5 bases). V was trimmed by 6 bases and J by 5 bases, leaving 16 bases between them. Germline assignment: CDR1 SEHNR and CDR2 FQNEAQ (reference sequence). The CDR3 has 14 residues. CDR3 DNA: TGTGCCAGCAGATTGGCCGGGGGAAGGACTGAAGCTTTCTTT. Translating gives CASRLAGGRTEAFF.

In this sample, this clone turned up a few times. The chain recombines TRBV5-1 with TRBJ2-3; D gene uncertain. The CDR3 extends over 13 amino acids. With 4 bases removed from V and 6 bases from J, the gap between germline ends came to 12 bases. Germline lookup yields CDR1 SGHRS and CDR2 YFSETQ. In nucleotides, the CDR3 is TGCGCCAGCAGCAAAGATCCAGCGGATACGCAGTATTTT. It encodes CASSKDPADTQYF.